The entry below describes one T cell receptor beta chain. The antigen remains undetermined. Germline CDR1 MDHEN, CDR2 SYDVKM. The V and J ends lost 4 bases and 0 bases, in that order; junction bases with no gene match: 7. The CDR3 loop spans 16 amino acids. Some clones are missing from TCRdb's copy, which holds only in-frame ones; the method was immunoSEQ multiplex PCR. The sample carries tens of thousands of clones, roughly 85% recorded once. The data were taken from a study of T cell responses to AZD1222 COVID-19 vaccine. General observations from the study: Only a handful of AZD1222 recipients tested seropositive at baseline.

The TCR originated in an adult who received the AZD1222 COVID-19 vaccine. The V gene is TRBV28, the J gene TRBJ2-3; 7 positions match TRBD1. The sequenced sample was peripheral blood, obtained 28 days after the second AZD1222 dose. The CDR3 coding sequence is TGTGCCAGCAGTTCCCCCTCACAGGGGAGCACAGATACGCAGTATTTT. Its translation is CASSSPSQGSTDTQYF.